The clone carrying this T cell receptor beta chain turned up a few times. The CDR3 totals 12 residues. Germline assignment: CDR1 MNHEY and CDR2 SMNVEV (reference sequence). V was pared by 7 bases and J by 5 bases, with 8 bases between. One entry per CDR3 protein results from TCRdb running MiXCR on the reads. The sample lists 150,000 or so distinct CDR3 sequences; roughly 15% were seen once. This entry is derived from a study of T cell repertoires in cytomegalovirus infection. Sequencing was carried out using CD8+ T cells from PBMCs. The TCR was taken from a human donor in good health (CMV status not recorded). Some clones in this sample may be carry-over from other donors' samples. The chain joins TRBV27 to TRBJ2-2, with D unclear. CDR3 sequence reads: CASNSGTGELFF. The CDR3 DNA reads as TGTGCCAGCAACAGTGGTACCGGGGAGCTGTTTTTT.